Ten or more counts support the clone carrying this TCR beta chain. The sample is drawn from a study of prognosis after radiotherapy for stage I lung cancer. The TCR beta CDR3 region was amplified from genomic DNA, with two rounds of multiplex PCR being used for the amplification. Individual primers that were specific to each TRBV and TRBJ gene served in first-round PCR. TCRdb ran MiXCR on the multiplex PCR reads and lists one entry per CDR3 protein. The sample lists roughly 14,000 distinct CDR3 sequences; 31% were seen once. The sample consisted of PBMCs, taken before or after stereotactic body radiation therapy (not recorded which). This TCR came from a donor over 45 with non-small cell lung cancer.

The CDR3 DNA reads TGTGCCAGCAAGGATAAGAAACTGTTTTTT. The encoded protein is CASKDKKLFF. This chain joins TRBV28 and TRBJ1-4; D unclear. Germline CDR1 is MDHEN and CDR2 is SYDVKM. The CDR3 is 10 amino acids. Trimming pared 7 bases from V and 11 bases from J, leaving 8 bases between.